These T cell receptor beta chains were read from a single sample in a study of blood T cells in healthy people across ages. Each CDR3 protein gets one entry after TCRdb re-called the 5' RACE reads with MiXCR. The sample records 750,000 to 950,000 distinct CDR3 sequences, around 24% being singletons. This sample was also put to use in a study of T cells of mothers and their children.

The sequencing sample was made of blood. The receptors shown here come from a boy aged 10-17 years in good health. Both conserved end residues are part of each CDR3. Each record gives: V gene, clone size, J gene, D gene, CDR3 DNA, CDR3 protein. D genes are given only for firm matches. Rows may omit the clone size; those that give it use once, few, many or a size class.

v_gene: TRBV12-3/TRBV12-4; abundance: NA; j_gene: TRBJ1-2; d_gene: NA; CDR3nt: TGTGCCAGCAGTTTAGCGCGGAGGGCTACCTCTAACTATGGCTACACCTTC; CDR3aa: CASSLARRATSNYGYTF
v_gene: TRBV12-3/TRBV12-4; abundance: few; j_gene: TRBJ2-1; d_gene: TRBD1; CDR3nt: TGTGCCAGCAGTCCTGACAGGGGATGGGGAAATGAGCAGTTCTTC; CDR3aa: CASSPDRGWGNEQFF
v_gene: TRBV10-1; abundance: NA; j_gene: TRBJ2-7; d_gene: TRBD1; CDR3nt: TGCGCCACAGGACAGGGAGGCGGCGAGCAGTACTTC; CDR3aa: CATGQGGGEQYF
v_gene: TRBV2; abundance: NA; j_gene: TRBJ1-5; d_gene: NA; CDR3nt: TGTGCCAGCAGTGATGGCGGGGGCGGGAATCAGCCCCAGCATTTT; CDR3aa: CASSDGGGGNQPQHF
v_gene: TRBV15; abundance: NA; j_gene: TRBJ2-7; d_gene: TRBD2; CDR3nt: TGTGCCACAGCGGGGCAGAACCGGTACGGGCAGTACTTC; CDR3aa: CATAGQNRYGQYF
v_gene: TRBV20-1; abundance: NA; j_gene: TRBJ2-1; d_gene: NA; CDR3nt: TGCAGTGGGGATCCCGGGGTACCCTACAATGAGCAGTTCTTC; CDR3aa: CSGDPGVPYNEQFF
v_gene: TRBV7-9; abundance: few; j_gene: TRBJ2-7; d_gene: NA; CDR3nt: TGTGCTACCGGGCTAGGGGCACTCTACGAGCAGTACTTC; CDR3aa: CATGLGALYEQYF
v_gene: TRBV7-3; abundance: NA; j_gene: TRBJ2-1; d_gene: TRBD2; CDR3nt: TGTGCCAGCAAGAGGGGAGCGGGGTACAATGAGCAGTTCTTC; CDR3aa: CASKRGAGYNEQFF
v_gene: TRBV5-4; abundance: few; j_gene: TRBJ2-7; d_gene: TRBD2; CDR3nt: TGTGCCAGCAGCCCCGGGACTAGCGCAGACGAGCAGTACTTC; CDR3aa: CASSPGTSADEQYF
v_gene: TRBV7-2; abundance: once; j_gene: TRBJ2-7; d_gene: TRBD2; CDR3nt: TGTGCCAGCAGCCTACCGGCTAGCGGGAGGAACGAGCAGTACTTC; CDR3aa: CASSLPASGRNEQYF